Listed below are T cell receptor beta chains from one sample, sequenced in a study of blood T cell repertoires in COVID-19. Sequenced by immunoSEQ multiplex PCR; TCRdb stores in-frame clones only, minus some. This repertoire shows under 300,000 clones, approximately 90% found once; its top ten account for 2.3%. Sequencing was carried out using PBMCs or T cells enriched from blood (not recorded which). Receptors were obtained from a woman in her thirties or forties with acute COVID-19. Both conserved end residues are part of each CDR3. Each record gives: D gene, J gene, CDR3 length, clone size, V gene, CDR3 DNA, CDR3 protein. The D gene is left open where the match is weak. Not all rows give a size; the values are once, few, many and, for expanded clones, a class.

-,TRBJ1-5,13,-,TRBV24-1,TGTGCCACCAGTCGGGATCCGAATCAGCCCCAGCATTTT,CATSRDPNQPQHF
TRBD1,TRBJ2-7,16,-,TRBV10-1,TGCGCCAGCAGTGAGGAGAGGACAGGGAGCTCCTACGAGCAGTACTTC,CASSEERTGSSYEQYF
-,TRBJ1-3,14,few,TRBV5-6,TGTGCCAGCAGCTTGTTAGGGGCTGGAAACACCATATATTTT,CASSLLGAGNTIYF
-,TRBJ1-3,14,-,TRBV24-1,TGTGCCACCAGTGAAGCAGGAGGAGGAAACACCATATATTTT,CATSEAGGGNTIYF
-,TRBJ1-5,11,-,TRBV19,TGTGCCAGTAGTATAGGCAGGGCCCAGCATTTT,CASSIGRAQHF
TRBD1,TRBJ2-7,16,-,TRBV19,TGTGCCAGTAGTGCGATACCGGGACAGGGTTCCTACGAGCAGTACTTC,CASSAIPGQGSYEQYF
-,TRBJ2-1,12,-,TRBV12-3/TRBV12-4,TGTGCCAGCAGTTTAGGCGGGAATGAGCAGTTCTTC,CASSLGGNEQFF
TRBD2,TRBJ2-5,16,-,TRBV5-1,TGCGCCAGCAGCCTTGAGACTAGCGGGGGGCAAGAGACCCAGTACTTC,CASSLETSGGQETQYF
TRBD2,TRBJ2-7,16,-,TRBV7-2,TGTGCCAGCAGCCCGGGTAGCGGGAGGGCCAAGGACGAGCAGTACTTC,CASSPGSGRAKDEQYF
-,TRBJ1-5,15,-,TRBV9,TGTGCCAGCAGCGCCGGGACAAACCGAAATCAGCCCCAGCATTTT,CASSAGTNRNQPQHF
-,TRBJ1-1,14,-,TRBV7-8,TGTGCCAGCAGCTTAGCAGGGGGATACACTGAAGCTTTCTTT,CASSLAGGYTEAFF
-,TRBJ1-6,13,-,TRBV5-8,TGTGCCAGCAGCTCGGAGACCTATTCACCCCTCCACTTT,CASSSETYSPLHF
-,TRBJ1-3,16,-,TRBV14,TGTGCCAGCAGCCAAGATGTAGGGGGTTCTGGAAACACCATATATTTT,CASSQDVGGSGNTIYF
-,TRBJ2-7,13,-,TRBV5-5,TGTGCCAGCAGCTTGCTAAGCTCCTACGAGCAGTACTTC,CASSLLSSYEQYF
-,TRBJ1-1,14,few,TRBV5-4,TGTGCCAGCAGTACCCAGCGTAAGCACACTGAAGCTTTCTTT,CASSTQRKHTEAFF
-,TRBJ1-3,17,-,TRBV11-2,TGTGCCAGCAGCTTAAATACCAGGGGATACTCTGGAAACACCATATATTTT,CASSLNTRGYSGNTIYF
TRBD2,TRBJ2-1,14,-,TRBV10-3,TGTGCCATCGGGGGACTAGCGGGAAACAATGAGCAGTTCTTC,CAIGGLAGNNEQFF
-,TRBJ2-7,13,-,TRBV12-3/TRBV12-4,TGTGCCAGCAGTCTGACTGGAACCTACGAGCAGTACTTC,CASSLTGTYEQYF
-,TRBJ1-2,11,-,TRBV5-4,TGTGCCAGCAGCTTGGGGGCGGGCTACACCTTC,CASSLGAGYTF
TRBD2,TRBJ2-1,14,-,TRBV29-1,TGCAGCGTTGAAGGGCTAGCGGGAGACAATGAGCAGTTCTTC,CSVEGLAGDNEQFF